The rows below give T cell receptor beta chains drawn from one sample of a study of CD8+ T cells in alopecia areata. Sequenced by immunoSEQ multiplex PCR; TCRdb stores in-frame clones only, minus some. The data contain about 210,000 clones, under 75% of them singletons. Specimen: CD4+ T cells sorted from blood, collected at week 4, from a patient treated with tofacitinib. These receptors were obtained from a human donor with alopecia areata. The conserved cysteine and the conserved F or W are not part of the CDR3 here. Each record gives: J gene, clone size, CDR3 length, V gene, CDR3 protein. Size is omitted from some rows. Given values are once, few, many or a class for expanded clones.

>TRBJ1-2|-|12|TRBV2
ASSQRTGSYGYT
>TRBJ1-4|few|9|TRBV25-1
ASRNSEKLF
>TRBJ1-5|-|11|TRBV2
ASGAGGYQPQH
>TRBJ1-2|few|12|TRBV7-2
ASSLAAGQVGYT
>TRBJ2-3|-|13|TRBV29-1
SGLGGPRDTDTQY
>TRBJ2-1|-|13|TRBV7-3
ASSSGQGGWDEQF
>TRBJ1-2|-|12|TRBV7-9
ASSRSGRTYGYT
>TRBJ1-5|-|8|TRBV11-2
ASSPLPQH
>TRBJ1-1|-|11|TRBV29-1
SVLARANTEAF
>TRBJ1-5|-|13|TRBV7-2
ASSLNRASNQPQH
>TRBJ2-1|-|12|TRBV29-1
SVDDTGLYNEQF
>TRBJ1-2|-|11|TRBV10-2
ASSESANYGYT
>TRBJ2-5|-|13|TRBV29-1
SVEGYGGYGETQY
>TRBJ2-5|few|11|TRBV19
ATRNRSRETQY
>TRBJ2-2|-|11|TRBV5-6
ASSLGRAGELF
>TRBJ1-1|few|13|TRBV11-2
ASSTRTGAHTEAF
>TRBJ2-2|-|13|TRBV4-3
ASSQDHGHTGELF
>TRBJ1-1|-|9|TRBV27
ASSLRGEAF
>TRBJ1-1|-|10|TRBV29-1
SVVRANTEAF
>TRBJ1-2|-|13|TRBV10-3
AISETPTGGEGYT
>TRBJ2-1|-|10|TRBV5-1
ASSLSGYEQF
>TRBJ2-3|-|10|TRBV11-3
ASRPEGDTQY
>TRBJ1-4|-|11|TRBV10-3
ATQRQENEKLF
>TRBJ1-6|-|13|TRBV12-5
ASGFLTGGASPLH
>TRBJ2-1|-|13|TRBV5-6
ASCRLAGSSGEQF
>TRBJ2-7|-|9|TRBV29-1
SVGEGYEQY
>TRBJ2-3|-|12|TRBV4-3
ASSARTDTDTQY
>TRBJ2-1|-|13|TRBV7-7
ASSLGVTPYNEQF
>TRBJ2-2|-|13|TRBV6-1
ASSARTQATGELF
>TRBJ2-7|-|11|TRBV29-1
SVGGIGPYEQY
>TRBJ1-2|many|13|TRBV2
ASSEYLAARVGYT
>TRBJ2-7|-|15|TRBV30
AWSNWVTGSQADEQY
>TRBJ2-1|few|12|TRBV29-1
SVGGTDRYNEQF
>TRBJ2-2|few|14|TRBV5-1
ASSKQGAKDTGELF
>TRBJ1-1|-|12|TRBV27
ASTGTGGFTEAF
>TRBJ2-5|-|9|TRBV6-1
ASAGGETQY
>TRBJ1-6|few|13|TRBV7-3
ASSLRQGADSPLH
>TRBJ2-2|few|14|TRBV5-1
ASSPNGGANTGELF
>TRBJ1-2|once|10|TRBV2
ASSGGDYGYT
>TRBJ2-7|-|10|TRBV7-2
ASSFRVGEQY
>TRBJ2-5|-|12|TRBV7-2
ASSRTGAGETQY
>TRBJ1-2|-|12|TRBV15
ATSRAGTGKGYT
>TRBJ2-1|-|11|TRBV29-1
SVGQGAHNEQF
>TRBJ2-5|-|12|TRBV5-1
ASSLPSLTETQY
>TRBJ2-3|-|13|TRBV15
ATSRDRVFTDTQY
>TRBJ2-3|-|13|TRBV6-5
ASSFGQGGADTQY
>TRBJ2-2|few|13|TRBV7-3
ASSSTPGGTGELF
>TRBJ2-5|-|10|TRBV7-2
ASGQPGETQY
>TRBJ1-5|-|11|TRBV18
ASSEGGVAPQH